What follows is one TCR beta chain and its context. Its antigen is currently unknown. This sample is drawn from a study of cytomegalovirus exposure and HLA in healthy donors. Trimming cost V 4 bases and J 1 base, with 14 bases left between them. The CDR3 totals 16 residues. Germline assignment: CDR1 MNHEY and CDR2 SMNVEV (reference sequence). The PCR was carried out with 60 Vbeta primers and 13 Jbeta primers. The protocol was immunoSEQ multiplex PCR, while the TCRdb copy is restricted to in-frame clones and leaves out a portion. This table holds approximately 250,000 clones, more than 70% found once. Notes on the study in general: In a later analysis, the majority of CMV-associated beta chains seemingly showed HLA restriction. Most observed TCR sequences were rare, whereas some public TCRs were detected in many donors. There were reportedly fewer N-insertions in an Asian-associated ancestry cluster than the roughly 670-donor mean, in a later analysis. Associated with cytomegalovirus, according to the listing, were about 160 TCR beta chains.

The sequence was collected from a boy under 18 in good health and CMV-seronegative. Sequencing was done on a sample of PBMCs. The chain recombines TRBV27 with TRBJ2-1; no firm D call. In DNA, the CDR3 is TGTGCCAGCAGTTCCTCTTTAGCCGATTCCTACAATGAGCAGTTCTTC. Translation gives CASSSSLADSYNEQFF.